This TCR beta chain comes out of a study of post-analysis software for immune sequencing data. General study points: A few TRBV segments were significantly more frequent in patients than in controls. TRBV5-6, TRBV5-1 and TRBV20-1 were among these segments.

For this clonotype: Its specificity is unknown.

Libraries were made from TCR beta cDNA, and they carried unique molecular identifiers. TCRdb itself ran the PCR reads through MiXCR, one entry per CDR3 protein. This sample has approximately 630,000 distinct CDR3 sequences, with roughly three fifths found just once. V was trimmed by 2 bases and J by 2 bases, leaving 10 bases between them. The CDR3 has 16 amino acids. The germline V gene has CDR1 MNHEY and CDR2 SVGAGI. Source material: blood. The receptor comes from a girl aged 2 to 9 with multiple sclerosis. The chain combines TRBV6-5 with TRBJ2-6; D gene ambiguous. CDR3 residues: CASSYGRLAGANVLTF. The DNA of the CDR3 is TGTGCCAGCAGTTACGGACGTTTAGCTGGGGCCAACGTCCTGACTTTC.